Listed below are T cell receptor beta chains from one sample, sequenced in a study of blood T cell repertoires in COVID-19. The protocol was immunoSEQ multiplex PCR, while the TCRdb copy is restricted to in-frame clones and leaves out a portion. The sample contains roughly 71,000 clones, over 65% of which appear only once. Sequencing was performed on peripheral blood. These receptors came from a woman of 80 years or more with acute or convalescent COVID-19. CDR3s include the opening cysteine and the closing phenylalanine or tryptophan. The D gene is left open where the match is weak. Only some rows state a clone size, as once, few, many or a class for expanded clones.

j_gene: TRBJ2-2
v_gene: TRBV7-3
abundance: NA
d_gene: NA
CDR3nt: TGTGCCAGCAGCTCACGAGGTGGACTATCCGGGGAGCTGTTTTTT
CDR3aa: CASSSRGGLSGELFF

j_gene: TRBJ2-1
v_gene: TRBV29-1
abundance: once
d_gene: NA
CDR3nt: TGCAGCGTTGAAGACAGGGGAAATGAGCAGTTCTTC
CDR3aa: CSVEDRGNEQFF

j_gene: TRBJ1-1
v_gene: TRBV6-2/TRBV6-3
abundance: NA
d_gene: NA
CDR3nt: TGTGCCAGCAGTTGGGGGGGGTACACTGAAGCTTTCTTT
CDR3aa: CASSWGGYTEAFF

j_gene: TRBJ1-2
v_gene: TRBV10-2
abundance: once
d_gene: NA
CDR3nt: TGCGCCACCAGAACCTCAGGGACAAACACCTTC
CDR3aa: CATRTSGTNTF

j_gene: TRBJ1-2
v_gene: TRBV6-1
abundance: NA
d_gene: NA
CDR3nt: TGTGCCAGCAGTGAAAGGGAGTTGTGGCCCGGTAGCTACACCTTC
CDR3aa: CASSERELWPGSYTF

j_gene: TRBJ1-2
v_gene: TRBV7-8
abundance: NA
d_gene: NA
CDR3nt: TGTGCCAGCAGCTTAGGGACCGCGGGAGGCTACACCTTC
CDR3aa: CASSLGTAGGYTF

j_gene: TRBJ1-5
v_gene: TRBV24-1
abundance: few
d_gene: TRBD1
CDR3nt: TGTGCCACCAGTGAATCGGGACAGGGGGGATATCAGCCCCAGCATTTT
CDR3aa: CATSESGQGGYQPQHF

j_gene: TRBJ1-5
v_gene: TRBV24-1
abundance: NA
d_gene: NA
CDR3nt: TGTGCCACCAGTGAGCAGAATCAGCCCCAGCATTTT
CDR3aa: CATSEQNQPQHF

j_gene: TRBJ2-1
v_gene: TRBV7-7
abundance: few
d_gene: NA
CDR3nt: TGTGCCAGCAGCCGGGAGTCCAGCTCCTACAATGAGCAGTTCTTC
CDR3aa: CASSRESSSYNEQFF

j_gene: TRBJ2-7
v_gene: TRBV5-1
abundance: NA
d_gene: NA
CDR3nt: TGCGCCAGCAGCCTTGGGGGACACTTCTCCGACGAACAGTACTTC
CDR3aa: CASSLGGHFSDEQYF

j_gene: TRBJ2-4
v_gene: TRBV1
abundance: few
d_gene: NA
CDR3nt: TGCACCAGCAGCCAAGATGGACTAGCGGGAGGAGGGAACATTCAGTACTTC
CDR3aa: CTSSQDGLAGGGNIQYF

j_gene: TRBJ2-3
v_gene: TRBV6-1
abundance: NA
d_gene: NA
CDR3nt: TGTGCCAGCAGTGTTTCCAGCGGAAGCCGCACAGATACGCAGTATTTT
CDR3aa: CASSVSSGSRTDTQYF

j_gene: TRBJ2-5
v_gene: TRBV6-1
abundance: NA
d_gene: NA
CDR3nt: TGTGCCAGCAGTGAAGCGCGGTCCCAAGAGACCCAGTACTTC
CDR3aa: CASSEARSQETQYF

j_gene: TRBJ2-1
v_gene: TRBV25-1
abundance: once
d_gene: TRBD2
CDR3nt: TGTGCCAGCAGTCCGGGACTAGCCCCTATATCCTACAATGAGCAGTTCTTC
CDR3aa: CASSPGLAPISYNEQFF

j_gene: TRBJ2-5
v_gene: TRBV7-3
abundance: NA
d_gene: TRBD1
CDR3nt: TGTGCCAGCAGCGCGGACAGGGAGGAGACCCAGTACTTC
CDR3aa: CASSADREETQYF

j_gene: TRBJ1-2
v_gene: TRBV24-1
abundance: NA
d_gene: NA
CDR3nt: TGTGCCACCAGTGATTACAGGGAGGGTGGCTACACCTTC
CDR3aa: CATSDYREGGYTF

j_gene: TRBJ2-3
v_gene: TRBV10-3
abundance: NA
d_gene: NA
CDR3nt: TGTGCCATCAGTGATTACGGGACTGGGGCTATCACAGATACGCAGTATTTT
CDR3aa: CAISDYGTGAITDTQYF

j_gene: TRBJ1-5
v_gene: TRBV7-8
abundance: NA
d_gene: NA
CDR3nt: TGTGCCAGCAGCCCCGTCTCCGGTCCGGGTCAGCCCCAGCATTTT
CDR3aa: CASSPVSGPGQPQHF

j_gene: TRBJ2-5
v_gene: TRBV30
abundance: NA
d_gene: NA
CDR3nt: TGTGCCTCCCGGGGGAAGGGTGGGACCCAGTACTTC
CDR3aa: CASRGKGGTQYF

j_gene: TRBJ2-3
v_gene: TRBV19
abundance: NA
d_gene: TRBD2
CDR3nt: TGTGCCAGTAGTCAAGGACTAGCGGGAGGGACTAGCACAGATACGCAGTATTTT
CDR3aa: CASSQGLAGGTSTDTQYF

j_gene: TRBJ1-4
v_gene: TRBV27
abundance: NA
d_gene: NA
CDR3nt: TGTGCCAGCAGTTCTGGCAGTGGCTGGGAAAAACTGTTTTTT
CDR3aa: CASSSGSGWEKLFF

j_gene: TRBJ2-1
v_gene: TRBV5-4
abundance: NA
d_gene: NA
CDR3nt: TGTGCCAGCAGCTTACTGGAGGTGGCTGGCCAGTTCTTC
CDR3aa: CASSLLEVAGQFF

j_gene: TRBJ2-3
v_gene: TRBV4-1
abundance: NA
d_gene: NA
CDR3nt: TGCGCCAGCAGCGTCAGGGAGGCGGATACGCAGTATTTT
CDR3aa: CASSVREADTQYF

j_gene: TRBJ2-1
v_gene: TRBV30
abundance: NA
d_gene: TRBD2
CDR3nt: TGTGCCTGGAGTGGGGGAGGGAGGGCCTCCCCTGAGCAGTTCTTC
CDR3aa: CAWSGGGRASPEQFF

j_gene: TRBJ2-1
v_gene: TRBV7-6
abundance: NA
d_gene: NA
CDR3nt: TGTGCCAGCAGCCAAACCGCGAGCTCCTACAATGAGCAGTTCTTC
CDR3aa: CASSQTASSYNEQFF

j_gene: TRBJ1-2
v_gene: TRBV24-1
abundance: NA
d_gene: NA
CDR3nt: TGTGCCACCAGTGAAGTTAGTAACTATGGCTACACCTTC
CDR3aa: CATSEVSNYGYTF

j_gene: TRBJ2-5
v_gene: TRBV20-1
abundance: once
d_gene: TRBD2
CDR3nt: TGCAGTGCTAGTCTAGCGGGACAAGAGACCCAGTACTTC
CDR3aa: CSASLAGQETQYF

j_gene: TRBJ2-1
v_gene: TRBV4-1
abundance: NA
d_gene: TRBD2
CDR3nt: TGCGCCAGCAGCCCTTTAGGGCGGGAGTGGGCAAGCAATGAGCAGTTCTTC
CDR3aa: CASSPLGREWASNEQFF

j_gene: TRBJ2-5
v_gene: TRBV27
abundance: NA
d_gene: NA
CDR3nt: TGTGCCAGCAGCCGAGTGGTGCAAGAGACCCAGTACTTC
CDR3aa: CASSRVVQETQYF

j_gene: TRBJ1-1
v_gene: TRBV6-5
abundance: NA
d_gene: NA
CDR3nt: TGTGCCAGCAGTTACTCGGCCAAGAACACTGAAGCTTTCTTT
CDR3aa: CASSYSAKNTEAFF

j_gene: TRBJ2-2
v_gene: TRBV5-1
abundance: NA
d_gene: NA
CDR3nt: TGCGCCAGCAGCCTTAGGGATAGCGGCCTTCCCGGGAACACCGGGGAGCTGTTTTTT
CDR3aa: CASSLRDSGLPGNTGELFF

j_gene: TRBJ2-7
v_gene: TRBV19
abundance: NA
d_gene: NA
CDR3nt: TGTGCCAGTAGTTCGGGACACCCCAGCTCCTACGAGCAGTACTTC
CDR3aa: CASSSGHPSSYEQYF

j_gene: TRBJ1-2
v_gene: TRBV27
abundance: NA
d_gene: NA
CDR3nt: TGTGCCAGCAGTCCCGACAGGCCGGGCTATGGCTACACCTTC
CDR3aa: CASSPDRPGYGYTF

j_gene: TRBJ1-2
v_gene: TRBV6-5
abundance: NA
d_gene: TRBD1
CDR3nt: TGTGCCAGCAGCCCCGGACAGGGTGGCTACACCTTC
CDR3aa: CASSPGQGGYTF

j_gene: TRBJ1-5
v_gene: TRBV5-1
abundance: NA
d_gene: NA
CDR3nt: TGCGCCAGCCGGCCTGGGGGACAAAGCAATCAGCCCCAGCATTTT
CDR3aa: CASRPGGQSNQPQHF

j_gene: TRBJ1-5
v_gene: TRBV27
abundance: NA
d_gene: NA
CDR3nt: TGTGCCAGCAGTGACTATGGAGGCGCGAATCAGCCCCAGCATTTT
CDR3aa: CASSDYGGANQPQHF

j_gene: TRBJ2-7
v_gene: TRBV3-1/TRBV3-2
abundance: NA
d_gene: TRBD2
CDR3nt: TGTGCCAGCAGCCCTGGACTAGGTTCCGACGAGCAGTACTTC
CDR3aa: CASSPGLGSDEQYF

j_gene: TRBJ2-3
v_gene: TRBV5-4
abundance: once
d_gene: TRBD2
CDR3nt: TGTGCCAGCAGCTTGGGTCTTTGGGAGCGGGGGAGGGCAGATACGCAGTATTTT
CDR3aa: CASSLGLWERGRADTQYF

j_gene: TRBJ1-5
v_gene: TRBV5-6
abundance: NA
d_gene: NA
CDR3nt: TGTGCCAGCAGCTTGGGGACAGCAGACAATCAGCCCCAGCATTTT
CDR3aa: CASSLGTADNQPQHF

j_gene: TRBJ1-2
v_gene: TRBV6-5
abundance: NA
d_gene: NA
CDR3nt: TGTGCCAGCAAGACTTCCCTAGGCGACTATGGCTACACCTTC
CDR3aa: CASKTSLGDYGYTF

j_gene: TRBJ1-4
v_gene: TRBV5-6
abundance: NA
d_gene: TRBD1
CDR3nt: TGTGCCAGCAGCCCAGGGGGAACTAATGAAAAACTGTTTTTT
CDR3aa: CASSPGGTNEKLFF

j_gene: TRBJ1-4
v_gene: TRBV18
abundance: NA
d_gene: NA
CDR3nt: TGTGCCAGCTCACCCGACCAACAAGGGGGAGCTGGAAAACTGTTTTTT
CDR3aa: CASSPDQQGGAGKLFF

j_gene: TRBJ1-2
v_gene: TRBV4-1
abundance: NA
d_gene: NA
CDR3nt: TGCGCCAGCAGCCAAGAGGAGAGGTATGGCTACACCTTC
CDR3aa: CASSQEERYGYTF

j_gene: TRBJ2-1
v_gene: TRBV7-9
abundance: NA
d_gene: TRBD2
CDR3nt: TGTGCCAGCAGCTTTAGCGGGGGGGCGAATGAGCAGTTCTTC
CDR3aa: CASSFSGGANEQFF

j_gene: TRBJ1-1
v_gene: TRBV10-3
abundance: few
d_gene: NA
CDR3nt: TGTGCCATCAGTGAGTCCGGGAACACTGAAGCTTTCTTT
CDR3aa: CAISESGNTEAFF

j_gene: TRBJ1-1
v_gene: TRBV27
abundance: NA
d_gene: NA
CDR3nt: TGTGCCAGCAGTTGGGGTAGGGGTTCGTCAGCTTTCTTT
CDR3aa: CASSWGRGSSAFF

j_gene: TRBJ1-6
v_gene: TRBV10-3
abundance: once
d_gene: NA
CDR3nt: TGTGCCATCAGCGGGGGAAATTCACCCCTCCACTTT
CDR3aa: CAISGGNSPLHF

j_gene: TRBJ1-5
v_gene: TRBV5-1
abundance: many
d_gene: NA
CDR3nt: TGCGCCAGCAGCTTGGAACAAGATCAGCCCCAGCATTTT
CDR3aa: CASSLEQDQPQHF

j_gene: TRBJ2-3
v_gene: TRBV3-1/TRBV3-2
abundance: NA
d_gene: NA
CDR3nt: TGTGCCAGCAGCTTGACCTGGCGGGGAGAAACAGATACGCAGTATTTT
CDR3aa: CASSLTWRGETDTQYF

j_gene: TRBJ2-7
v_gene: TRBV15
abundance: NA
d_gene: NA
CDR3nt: TGTGCCACCAGCAGGGGACTCTCCTACGAGCAGTACTTC
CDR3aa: CATSRGLSYEQYF

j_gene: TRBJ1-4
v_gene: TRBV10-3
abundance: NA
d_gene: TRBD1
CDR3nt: TGTGCCATCAGTGAGTCGGGGACAGCTAATGAAAAACTGTTTTTT
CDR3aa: CAISESGTANEKLFF

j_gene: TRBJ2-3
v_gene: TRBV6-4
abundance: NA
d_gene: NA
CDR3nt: TGTGCCAGCAGTGAGGACTTTCGCACAGATACGCAGTATTTT
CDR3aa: CASSEDFRTDTQYF

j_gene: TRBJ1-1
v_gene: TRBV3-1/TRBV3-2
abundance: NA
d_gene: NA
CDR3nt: TGTGCCAGCAGCCAAGGGTGGCAGGGGACTGAAGCTTTCTTT
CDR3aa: CASSQGWQGTEAFF

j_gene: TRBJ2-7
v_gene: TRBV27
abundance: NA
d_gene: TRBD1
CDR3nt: TGTGCCAGCAGTTTTCTCGGACAGGGTACCGTCGAGCAGTACTTC
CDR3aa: CASSFLGQGTVEQYF

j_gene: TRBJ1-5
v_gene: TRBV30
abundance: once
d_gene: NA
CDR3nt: TGTGCCTGGAGTGTATTGAGTTCCCAGCCCCAGCATTTT
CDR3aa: CAWSVLSSQPQHF

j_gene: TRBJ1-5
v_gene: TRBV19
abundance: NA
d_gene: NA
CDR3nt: TGTGCCAGTAGTAGCAGGGCCTTCAATCAGCCCCAGCATTTT
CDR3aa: CASSSRAFNQPQHF

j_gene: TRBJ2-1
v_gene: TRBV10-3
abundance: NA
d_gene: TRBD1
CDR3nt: TGTGCCATCAGCCGGGACAGGGAAGGGGAGCAGTTCTTC
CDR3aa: CAISRDREGEQFF

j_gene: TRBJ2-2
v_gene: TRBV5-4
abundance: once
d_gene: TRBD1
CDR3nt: TGTGCCAGCAGTGTCGGGACAGGGCCCACCGGGGAGCTGTTTTTT
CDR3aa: CASSVGTGPTGELFF

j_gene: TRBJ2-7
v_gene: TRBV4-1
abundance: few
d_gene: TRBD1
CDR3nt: TGCGCCAGCAGGGGGGGACAGGGCGACTACGAGCAGTACTTC
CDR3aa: CASRGGQGDYEQYF